This T cell receptor beta chain was identified during a study of TIL therapy for anti-PD-1-resistant metastatic lung cancer. Study-level findings and limits: Many TIL product clones were absent from baseline tumor, suggesting clonal contraction. Compared with baseline intratumoral T cells, expanded TIL cultures were more clonal and less diverse (around 5.9% vs 31%).

In regard to this clone: Its antigen is unidentified.

The immunoSEQ assay was v3. The assay was immunoSEQ multiplex PCR, and TCRdb's table has in-frame clones only and misses some. The table has 95,000 or so clones, roughly two thirds seen once; the top ten hold 9.5% to 13%. Trimming took 5 bases from V and 6 from J, leaving 23 bases between them. The length of the CDR3 is 17 residues. The germline CDR1 and CDR2 sequences are SEHNR and FQNEAQ (reference sequence). Regarding time point: pre-treatment sample, taken before nivolumab and TIL therapy. Tumor tissue came from excised metastases, mostly pleural nodules or supraclavicular lymph nodes. Tumor harvest preceded PD-1/PD-L1 blockade, followed by nivolumab treatment. Patients were adults with stage 4 NSCLC.

This TCR derives from a person between 25 and 80 years old with non-small cell lung cancer. The sequencing here drew on tumor tissue, taken at baseline. The V call is TRBV7-9, the J call TRBJ2-1; D is ambiguous. CDR3 sequence: CASSQFGSSLWLNEQFF. The CDR3 DNA reads as TGTGCCAGCAGCCAATTTGGCAGTTCCCTATGGCTCAATGAGCAGTTCTTC.